The T cell receptor beta chain described here comes from a study of T cell clonality in common variable immunodeficiency. Findings of the study overall: TCRbeta clonality was increased in CVID versus healthy controls.

This clone was detected many times. The antigen is unknown. Some clones are missing from TCRdb's copy, which holds only in-frame ones; the method was immunoSEQ multiplex PCR. The sample counts around 34,000 clones, none seen once; the ten largest own approximately 0.94%. Heparinized whole blood, about 5 to 8.5 ml, came from each donor. The sequenced material came from peripheral blood mononuclear cells. The TCR comes from a person aged 18-69 years in good health.

The covered CDR3 bases are TGCAGTGCTAGAGCCCCTAGCGGGGTCTCCTACGAG. Translating it yields CSARAPSGVSYE. The whole CDR3 protein is CSARAPSGVSYEQYF. The chain recombines TRBV20-1 with TRBJ2-7; 9 positions match TRBD2. The sequenced fragment ends 3 residues before the CDR3 boundary, so the rest is inferred from the germline J gene. Germline CDR1 reads DFQATT; CDR2 reads SNEGSKA (reference sequence). CDR3 length: 15 amino acids. V lost 1 base, J lost 0 bases, and 4 bases stayed unmatched.